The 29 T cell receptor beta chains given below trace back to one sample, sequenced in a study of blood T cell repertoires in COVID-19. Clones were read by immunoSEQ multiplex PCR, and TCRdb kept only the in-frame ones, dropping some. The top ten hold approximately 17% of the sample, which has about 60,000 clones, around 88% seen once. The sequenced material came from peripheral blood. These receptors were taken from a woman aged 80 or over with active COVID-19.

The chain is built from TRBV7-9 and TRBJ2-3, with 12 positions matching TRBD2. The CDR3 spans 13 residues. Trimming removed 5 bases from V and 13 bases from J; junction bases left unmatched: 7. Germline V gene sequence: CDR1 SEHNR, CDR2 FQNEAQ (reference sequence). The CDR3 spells CASSGLAGGPEYF. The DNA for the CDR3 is TGTGCCAGCAGCGGTCTAGCGGGGGGGCCCGAGTATTTT.

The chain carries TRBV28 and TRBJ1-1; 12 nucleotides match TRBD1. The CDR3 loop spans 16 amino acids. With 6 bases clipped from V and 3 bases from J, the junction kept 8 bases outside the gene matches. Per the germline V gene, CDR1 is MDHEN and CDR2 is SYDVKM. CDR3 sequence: CASSPPGQGADTEAFF. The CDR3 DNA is TGTGCCAGCAGCCCTCCGGGACAGGGGGCGGACACTGAAGCTTTCTTT.

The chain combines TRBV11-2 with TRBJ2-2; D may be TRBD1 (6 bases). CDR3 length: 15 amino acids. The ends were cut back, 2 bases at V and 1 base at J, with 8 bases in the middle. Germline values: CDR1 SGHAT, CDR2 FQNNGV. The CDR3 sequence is CASSLNRVNTGELFF. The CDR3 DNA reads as TGTGCCAGCAGCTTAAACAGGGTGAACACCGGGGAGCTGTTTTTT.

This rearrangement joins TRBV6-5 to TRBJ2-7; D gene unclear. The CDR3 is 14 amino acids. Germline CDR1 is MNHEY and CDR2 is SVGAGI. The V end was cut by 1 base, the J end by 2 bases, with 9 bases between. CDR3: CASSYLNFPYEQYF. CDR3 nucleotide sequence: TGTGCCAGCAGTTACTTGAACTTTCCCTACGAGCAGTACTTC.

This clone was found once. In DNA form, the CDR3 reads TGTGCCACCAGTGATCACGACGACGTGGTGGCTAGCGGGCGTAGCCCGTACCAAGAGACCCAGTACTTC. Protein sequence: CATSDHDDVVASGRSPYQETQYF. The chain employs TRBV24-1 and TRBJ2-5, with 8 bases aligning to TRBD2. The trim removed 3 bases at V and 0 bases at J, leaving 26 bases unmatched. The V gene's germline CDR1 is KGHDR and CDR2 SFDVKD. The length of the CDR3 is 23 residues.

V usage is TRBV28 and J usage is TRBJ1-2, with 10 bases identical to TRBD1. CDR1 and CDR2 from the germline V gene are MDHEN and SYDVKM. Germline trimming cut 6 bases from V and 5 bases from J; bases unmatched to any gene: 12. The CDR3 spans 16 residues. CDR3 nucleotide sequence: TGTGCCAGCAGCCCCCGAGGACAGGGGGTAGGGTATGGCTACACCTTC. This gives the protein CASSPRGQGVGYGYTF.

CDR3 in amino acids: CASSQPGFTEAFF. The CDR3 DNA is TGTGCCAGCAGCCAGCCAGGGTTTACTGAAGCTTTCTTT. V usage is TRBV11-1 and J usage is TRBJ1-1, with a tentative D call TRBD1 (5 bases). In germline, CDR1 is SGHAT, CDR2 FQDESV (reference sequence). The V end lost 5 bases, the J end lost 5 bases, and 12 bases lay between the germline ends. This CDR3 is 13 amino acids long.

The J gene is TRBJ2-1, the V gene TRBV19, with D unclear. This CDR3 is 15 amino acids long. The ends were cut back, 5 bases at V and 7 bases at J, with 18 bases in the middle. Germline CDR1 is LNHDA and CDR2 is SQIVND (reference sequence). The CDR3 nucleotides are TGTGCCAGTAGTCCCCTCGAGACAACGTCAAATGAGCAGTTCTTC. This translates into CASSPLETTSNEQFF.

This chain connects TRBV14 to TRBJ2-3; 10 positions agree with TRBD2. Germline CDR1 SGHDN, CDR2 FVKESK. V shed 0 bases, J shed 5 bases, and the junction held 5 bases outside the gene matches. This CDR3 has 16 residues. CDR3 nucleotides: TGTGCCAGCAGCCAAGACCCGGGACTAGCGCTAGATACGCAGTATTTT. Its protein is CASSQDPGLALDTQYF.

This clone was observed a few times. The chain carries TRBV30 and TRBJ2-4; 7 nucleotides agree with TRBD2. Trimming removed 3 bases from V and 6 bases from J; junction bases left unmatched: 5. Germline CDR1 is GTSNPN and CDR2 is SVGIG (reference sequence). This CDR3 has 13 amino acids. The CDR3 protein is CAWREGGGNIQYF. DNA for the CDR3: TGTGCCTGGAGGGAGGGCGGGGGAAACATTCAGTACTTC.

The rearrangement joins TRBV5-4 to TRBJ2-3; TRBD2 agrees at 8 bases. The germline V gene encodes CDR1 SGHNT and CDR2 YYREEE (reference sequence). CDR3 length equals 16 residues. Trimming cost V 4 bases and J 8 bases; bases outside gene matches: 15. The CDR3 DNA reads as TGTGCCAGCAGCCAAGGCGGTGCGGGGGGTCAGGGTACGCAGTATTTT. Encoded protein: CASSQGGAGGQGTQYF.

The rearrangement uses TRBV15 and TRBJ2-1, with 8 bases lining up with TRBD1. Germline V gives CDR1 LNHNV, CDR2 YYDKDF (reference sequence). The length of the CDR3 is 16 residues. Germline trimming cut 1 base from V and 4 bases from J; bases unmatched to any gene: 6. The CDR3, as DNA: TGTGCCACCAGCAGAGCCCGGGACAGGAGATACAATGAGCAGTTCTTC. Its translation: CATSRARDRRYNEQFF.

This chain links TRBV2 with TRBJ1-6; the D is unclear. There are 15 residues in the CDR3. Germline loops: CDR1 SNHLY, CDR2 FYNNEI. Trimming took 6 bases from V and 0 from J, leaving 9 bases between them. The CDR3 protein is CASRTQSSYNSPLHF. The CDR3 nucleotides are TGTGCCAGCAGAACACAGAGCTCCTATAATTCACCCCTCCACTTT.

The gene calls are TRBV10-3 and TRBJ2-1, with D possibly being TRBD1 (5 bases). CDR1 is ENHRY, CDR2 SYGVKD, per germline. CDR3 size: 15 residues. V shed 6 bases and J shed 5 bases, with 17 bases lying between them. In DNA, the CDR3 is TGTGCCATCAGCGCAGGGATATCAACCGACAATGAGCAGTTCTTC. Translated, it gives CAISAGISTDNEQFF.

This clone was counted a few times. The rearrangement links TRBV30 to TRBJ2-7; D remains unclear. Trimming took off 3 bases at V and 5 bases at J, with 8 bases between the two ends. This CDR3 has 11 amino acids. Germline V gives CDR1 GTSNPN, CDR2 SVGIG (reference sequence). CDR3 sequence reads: CAWSHFDEQYF. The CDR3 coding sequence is TGTGCCTGGAGCCATTTTGACGAGCAGTACTTC.

The CDR3 bases are TGTGCCAGCAGTTCCAACACAGGGGTTAATGAAAAACTGTTTTTT. It yields the protein CASSSNTGVNEKLFF. The chain has TRBV6-5 and TRBJ1-4; 7 bases align to TRBD1. The V gene's germline CDR1 is MNHEY and CDR2 SVGAGI. CDR3 length: 15 residues. V lost 4 bases and J lost 4; bases outside the gene matches: 6.

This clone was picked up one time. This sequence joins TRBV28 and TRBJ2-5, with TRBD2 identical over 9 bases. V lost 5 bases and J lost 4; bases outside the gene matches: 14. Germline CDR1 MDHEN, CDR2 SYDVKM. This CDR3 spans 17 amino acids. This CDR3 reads CASSPLGRGGRRETQYF. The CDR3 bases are TGTGCCAGCAGTCCATTGGGGCGGGGGGGCCGAAGAGAGACCCAGTACTTC.

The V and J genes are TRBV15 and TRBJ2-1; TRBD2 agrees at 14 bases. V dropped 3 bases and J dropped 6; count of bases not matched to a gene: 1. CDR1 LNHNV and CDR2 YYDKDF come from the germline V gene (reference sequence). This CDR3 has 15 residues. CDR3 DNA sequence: TGTGCCACCAGCAGGACTAGCGGGGGGGGCAATGAGCAGTTCTTC. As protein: CATSRTSGGGNEQFF.

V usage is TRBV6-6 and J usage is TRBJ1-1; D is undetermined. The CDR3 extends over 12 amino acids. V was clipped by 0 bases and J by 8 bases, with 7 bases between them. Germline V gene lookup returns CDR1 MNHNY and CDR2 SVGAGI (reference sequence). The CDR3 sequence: CASSYSEVEAFF. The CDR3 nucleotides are TGTGCCAGCAGTTACTCGGAGGTAGAAGCTTTCTTT.

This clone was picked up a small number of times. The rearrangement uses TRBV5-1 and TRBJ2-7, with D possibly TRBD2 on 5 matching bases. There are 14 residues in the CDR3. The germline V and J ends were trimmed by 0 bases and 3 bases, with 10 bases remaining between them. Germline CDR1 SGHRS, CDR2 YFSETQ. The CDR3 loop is CASSLAGSYYEQYF. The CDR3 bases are TGCGCCAGCAGCTTGGCGGGGTCTTACTACGAGCAGTACTTC.

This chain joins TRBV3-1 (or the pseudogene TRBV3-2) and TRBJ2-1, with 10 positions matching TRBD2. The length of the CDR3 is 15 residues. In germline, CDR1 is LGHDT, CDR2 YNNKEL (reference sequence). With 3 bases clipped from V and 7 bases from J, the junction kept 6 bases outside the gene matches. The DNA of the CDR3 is TGTGCCAGCAGCCACCTAGCGGGGGAACGAAATGAGCAGTTCTTC. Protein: CASSHLAGERNEQFF.

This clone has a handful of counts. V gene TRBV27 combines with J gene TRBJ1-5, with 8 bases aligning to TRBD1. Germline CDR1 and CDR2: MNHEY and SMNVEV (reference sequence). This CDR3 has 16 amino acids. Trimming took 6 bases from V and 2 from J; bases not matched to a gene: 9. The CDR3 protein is CASSQYTGGGNQPQHF. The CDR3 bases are TGTGCCAGCAGCCAATATACAGGGGGAGGCAATCAGCCCCAGCATTTT.

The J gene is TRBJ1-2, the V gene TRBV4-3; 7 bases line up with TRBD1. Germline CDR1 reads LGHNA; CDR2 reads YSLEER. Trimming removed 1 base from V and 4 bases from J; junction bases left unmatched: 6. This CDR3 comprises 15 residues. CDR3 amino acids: CASSQGPGQIYGYTF. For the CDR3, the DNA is TGCGCCAGCAGCCAAGGCCCGGGACAGATCTATGGCTACACCTTC.

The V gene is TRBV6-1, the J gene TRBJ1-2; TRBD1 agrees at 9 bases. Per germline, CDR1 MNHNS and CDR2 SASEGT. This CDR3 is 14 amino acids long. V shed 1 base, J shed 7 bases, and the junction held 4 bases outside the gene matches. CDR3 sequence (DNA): TGTGCCAGCAGTGAAGATAACAGGGGGCTTGGCTACACCTTC. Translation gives CASSEDNRGLGYTF.

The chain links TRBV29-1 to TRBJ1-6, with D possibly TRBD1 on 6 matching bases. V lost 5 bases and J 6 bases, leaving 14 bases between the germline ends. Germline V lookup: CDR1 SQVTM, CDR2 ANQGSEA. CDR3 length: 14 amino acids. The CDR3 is CSVKVQGSNSPLHF. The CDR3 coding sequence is TGCAGCGTTAAGGTACAGGGATCTAATTCACCCCTCCACTTT. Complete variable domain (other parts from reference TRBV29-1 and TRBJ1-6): SAVISQKPSRDICQRGTSLTIQCQVDSQVTMMFWYRQQPGQSLTLIATANQGSEATYESGFVIDKFPISRPNLTFSTLTVSNMSPEDSSIYLCSVKVQGSNSPLHFGNGTRLTVT.

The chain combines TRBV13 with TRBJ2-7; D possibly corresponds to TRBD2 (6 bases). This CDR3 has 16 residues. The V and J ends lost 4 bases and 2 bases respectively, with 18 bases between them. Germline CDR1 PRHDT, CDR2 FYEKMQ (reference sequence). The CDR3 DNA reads TGTGCCAGCAGCTCCAGAGCCAGGGACTTAACCTACGAGCAGTACTTC. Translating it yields CASSSRARDLTYEQYF.

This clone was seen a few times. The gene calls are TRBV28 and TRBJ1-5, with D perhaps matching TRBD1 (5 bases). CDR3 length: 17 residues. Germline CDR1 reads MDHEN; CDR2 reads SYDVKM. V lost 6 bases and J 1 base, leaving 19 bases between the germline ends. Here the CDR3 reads CASSQTPRGTSNQPQHF. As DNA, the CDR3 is TGTGCCAGCAGCCAAACCCCTAGGGGAACGAGCAATCAGCCCCAGCATTTT.

The CDR3 DNA is TGCGCCAGCAGCTTGGAGAGCGGGGCGATCACAGATACGCAGTATTTT. Translated: CASSLESGAITDTQYF. The genes are TRBV5-1 and TRBJ2-3; TRBD2 matches 7 bases. CDR3 length: 16 amino acids. CDR1 and CDR2 (germline): SGHRS, YFSETQ. The V segment lost 0 bases and the J segment 2 bases; nucleotides outside the gene matches: 6.

The CDR3 loop is CASSPRVHGETQYF. CDR3 DNA: TGCGCCAGCAGCCCCAGGGTCCACGGGGAGACCCAGTACTTC. The chain recombines TRBV4-3 with TRBJ2-5; the D gene is possibly TRBD1 (5 bases). The CDR3 is made up of 14 amino acids. V was trimmed by 4 bases and J by 5 bases, leaving 14 bases between them. Per germline, CDR1 LGHNA and CDR2 YSLEER.